This is a list of T cell receptor beta chains from one sample in a study of cytomegalovirus exposure and HLA in healthy donors. Sequencing used immunoSEQ multiplex PCR; TCRdb keeps in-frame clones, though not all of them. Seen here are over 150,000 clones, around 68% observed once, and the top ten hold approximately 1.5%. The sequenced material came from PBMCs. All receptors derive from a man in his fifties in good health and CMV-seronegative. Each CDR3 is given with its conserved first and last residue. Fields, in order: V gene, clone size, D gene, J gene, CDR3 protein, CDR3 DNA. A D gene is named only where the DNA matches it firmly. The size of a clone is reported for some rows only, either as once, few or many, or as a class for expanded clones.

>TRBV16|few|NA|TRBJ1-2
CASSQGGPQGYTF
TGTGCCAGCAGCCAAGGGGGCCCACAGGGCTACACCTTC
>TRBV27|NA|TRBD1|TRBJ1-2
CASSDRGRTGYTF
TGTGCCAGCAGCGACAGGGGGAGAACTGGCTACACCTTC
>TRBV12-5|NA|NA|TRBJ2-7
CASGGDTTYEQYF
TGTGCTAGTGGTGGGGACACGACCTACGAGCAGTACTTC
>TRBV5-4|few|NA|TRBJ1-4
CASSPRTRIDEKLFF
TGTGCCAGCAGCCCTCGGACAAGAATTGATGAAAAACTGTTTTTT
>TRBV4-1|NA|NA|TRBJ1-2
CASSQDPGLTGVGGANYGYTF
TGCGCCAGCAGCCAAGATCCGGGGCTTACGGGGGTGGGTGGCGCTAACTATGGCTACACCTTC
>TRBV28|NA|NA|TRBJ1-2
CASRTTGLANYGYTF
TGTGCCAGCAGAACCACAGGGTTAGCTAACTATGGCTACACCTTC
>TRBV14|NA|NA|TRBJ2-7
CASSLAASYEQYF
TGTGCCAGCAGCCTGGCGGCCTCCTACGAGCAGTACTTC
>TRBV7-8|NA|NA|TRBJ2-7
CASSSPKAPSYEQYF
TGTGCCAGCAGCTCCCCGAAAGCTCCTTCCTACGAGCAGTACTTC
>TRBV2|NA|NA|TRBJ1-2
CASSEALLPIRGYGYTF
TGTGCCAGCAGTGAAGCGCTTCTCCCAATACGGGGTTATGGCTACACCTTC
>TRBV21-1|NA|NA|TRBJ1-2
CASSNRLPYGYTF
TGTGCCAGCAGCAATAGACTCCCCTATGGCTACACCTTC
>TRBV5-1|once|TRBD2|TRBJ2-5
CASSVGRTSGEIQETQYF
TGCGCCAGCAGCGTTGGTAGGACTAGCGGGGAGATACAAGAGACCCAGTACTTC
>TRBV7-8|few|TRBD1|TRBJ1-2
CASSLGQGATF
TGTGCCAGCAGCTTGGGACAGGGGGCTACTTTC
>TRBV5-1|NA|NA|TRBJ2-7
CASSLPQGNRNEQYF
TGCGCCAGCAGCTTGCCCCAGGGGAACAGGAACGAGCAGTACTTC
>TRBV6-1|NA|NA|TRBJ2-7
CASSEPRSSYEQYF
TGTGCCAGCAGTGAGCCCAGAAGCTCCTACGAGCAGTACTTC
>TRBV7-2|NA|NA|TRBJ1-1
CASSLQFMNTEAFF
TGTGCCAGCAGCTTACAGTTCATGAACACTGAAGCTTTCTTT
>TRBV14|NA|TRBD1|TRBJ1-4
CASSQEVARGQNNEKLFF
TGTGCCAGCAGCCAAGAAGTGGCGCGGGGACAGAATAATGAAAAACTGTTTTTT
>TRBV5-1|NA|TRBD2|TRBJ2-3
CASSLEASGGARDTQYF
TGCGCCAGCAGCTTGGAAGCCAGCGGGGGGGCCAGGGATACGCAGTATTTT
>TRBV7-2|NA|NA|TRBJ1-2
CASSPGGSLYGYTF
TGTGCCAGCAGCCCCGGAGGGAGTCTCTATGGCTACACCTTC
>TRBV7-6|NA|NA|TRBJ2-3
CASSWLAFSTDTQYF
TGTGCCAGCAGCTGGCTTGCTTTTAGCACAGATACGCAGTATTTT
>TRBV6-5|NA|NA|TRBJ1-6
CASRQSSYNSPLHF
TGTGCCAGCAGACAGAGCTCCTATAATTCACCCCTCCACTTT
>TRBV5-1|few|NA|TRBJ2-7
CASSPRGRGAYYEQYF
TGCGCCAGCAGCCCGAGGGGGCGGGGGGCCTACTACGAGCAGTACTTC
>TRBV11-2|NA|TRBD1|TRBJ1-1
CASSFDDRATEAFF
TGTGCCAGCAGCTTTGATGACAGGGCCACTGAAGCTTTCTTT
>TRBV18|NA|TRBD2|TRBJ2-7
CASSLLTSGSSYEQYF
TGTGCCAGCTCACTCCTCACTAGCGGGAGCTCCTACGAGCAGTACTTC
>TRBV28|NA|NA|TRBJ1-5
CASSYRVSNQPQHF
TGTGCCAGCAGTTACAGGGTTAGCAATCAGCCCCAGCATTTT
>TRBV7-9|few|TRBD2|TRBJ2-3
CASSRGGAGTDTQYF
TGTGCCAGCAGTCGCGGGGGGGCGGGTACAGATACGCAGTATTTT
>TRBV18|NA|TRBD1|TRBJ2-7
CASSPLGQGYEQYF
TGTGCCAGCTCCCCTTTGGGACAGGGCTACGAGCAGTACTTC
>TRBV5-4|NA|TRBD2|TRBJ2-3
CASSYGGGWSDTQYF
TGTGCCAGCAGCTATGGGGGGGGGTGGTCAGATACGCAGTATTTT
>TRBV2|NA|NA|TRBJ1-5
CASTRELSPNQPQHF
TGTGCCAGCACTCGGGAGTTGAGCCCCAATCAGCCCCAGCATTTT
>TRBV4-3|once|NA|TRBJ1-5
CASSQATTGQPQHF
TGCGCCAGCAGCCAAGCGACAACCGGTCAGCCCCAGCATTTT
>TRBV28|NA|NA|TRBJ2-4
CASSLEGIQYF
TGTGCCAGCAGTTTGGAGGGCATTCAGTACTTC
>TRBV6-5|once|TRBD1|TRBJ1-6
CASSYGQVAAPLHF
TGTGCCAGCAGTTACGGACAGGTTGCGGCACCCCTCCACTTT
>TRBV5-6|many|NA|TRBJ1-1
CASSLLEGVEAFF
TGTGCCAGCAGCTTACTGGAGGGCGTTGAAGCTTTCTTT
>TRBV28|NA|TRBD1|TRBJ1-2
CASSSGDRGHFRF
TGTGCCAGCAGTTCCGGGGACAGGGGCCATTTTCGCTTC
>TRBV19|NA|TRBD1|TRBJ2-6
CASSKDRAGANVLTF
TGTGCCAGTAGTAAGGACAGGGCTGGGGCCAACGTCCTGACTTTC
>TRBV10-3|NA|TRBD1|TRBJ2-7
CAISDGQGVMNEQYF
TGTGCCATCAGTGACGGACAGGGGGTTATGAACGAGCAGTACTTC
>TRBV5-1|few|NA|TRBJ2-1
CASSLGGGGEQFF
TGCGCCAGCAGCTTGGGGGGGGGCGGGGAGCAGTTCTTC
>TRBV7-2|NA|TRBD1|TRBJ1-1
CASRQGASNTEAFF
TGTGCCAGCAGACAGGGGGCGTCGAACACTGAAGCTTTCTTT
>TRBV15|NA|NA|TRBJ2-7
CATSTSDRRSSYEQYF
TGTGCCACCAGCACCTCCGACAGAAGGAGCTCCTACGAGCAGTACTTC
>TRBV28|NA|NA|TRBJ1-5
CASTKSWGRQPQHF
TGTGCCAGCACCAAGAGTTGGGGGCGTCAGCCCCAGCATTTT
>TRBV10-3|NA|TRBD1|TRBJ1-3
CAVSGDRAIYF
TGTGCCGTGAGCGGGGACAGGGCCATATATTTT
>TRBV29-1|NA|NA|TRBJ1-2
CSVADTLATYGYTF
TGCAGCGTCGCTGACACCTTAGCGACCTATGGCTACACCTTC
>TRBV28|NA|NA|TRBJ1-4
CASSLEGQGGEKLFF
TGTGCCAGCAGTTTAGAGGGGCAGGGAGGTGAAAAACTGTTTTTT
>TRBV5-1|few|TRBD1|TRBJ2-2
CASSGGQTNTGELFF
TGCGCCAGCAGCGGGGGACAGACGAACACCGGGGAGCTGTTTTTT
>TRBV6-5|once|TRBD2|TRBJ2-5
CASSYSHTSGRETQYF
TGTGCCAGCAGTTACTCCCATACTAGCGGCAGAGAGACCCAGTACTTC
>TRBV19|once|TRBD1|TRBJ2-7
CASSQGPGTGISYEQYF
TGTGCCAGTAGCCAGGGTCCGGGGACAGGGATCTCCTACGAGCAGTACTTC
>TRBV5-4|NA|TRBD1|TRBJ1-1
CASSSPDRGVMNTEAFF
TGTGCCAGCAGCTCGCCGGACAGGGGCGTTATGAACACTGAAGCTTTCTTT
>TRBV11-2|NA|TRBD2|TRBJ2-7
CASNVGGVGEQYF
TGTGCCAGCAACGTCGGGGGGGTCGGCGAGCAGTACTTC
>TRBV5-4|NA|TRBD1|TRBJ1-2
CASSPPPGQGDGYTF
TGTGCCAGCAGCCCACCCCCGGGACAGGGGGATGGCTACACCTTC
>TRBV7-2|few|NA|TRBJ2-3
CASLAGPSSYTQYF
TGTGCCAGCCTCGCGGGCCCCTCTTCATATACGCAGTATTTT
>TRBV5-1|NA|NA|TRBJ2-3
CASSSGSGPSTDTQYF
TGCGCCAGCAGCAGCGGTAGCGGACCTAGCACAGATACGCAGTATTTT
>TRBV5-1|once|NA|TRBJ2-1
CASSLRAGKAEQFF
TGCGCCAGCAGCTTGCGGGCAGGGAAGGCTGAGCAGTTCTTC
>TRBV10-3|NA|NA|TRBJ1-2
CATQVANYGYTF
TGTGCCACCCAGGTGGCGAACTATGGCTACACCTTC
>TRBV6-6|NA|NA|TRBJ1-4
CASSSWTGENEKLFF
TGTGCCAGCAGTTCCTGGACGGGAGAAAATGAAAAACTGTTTTTT